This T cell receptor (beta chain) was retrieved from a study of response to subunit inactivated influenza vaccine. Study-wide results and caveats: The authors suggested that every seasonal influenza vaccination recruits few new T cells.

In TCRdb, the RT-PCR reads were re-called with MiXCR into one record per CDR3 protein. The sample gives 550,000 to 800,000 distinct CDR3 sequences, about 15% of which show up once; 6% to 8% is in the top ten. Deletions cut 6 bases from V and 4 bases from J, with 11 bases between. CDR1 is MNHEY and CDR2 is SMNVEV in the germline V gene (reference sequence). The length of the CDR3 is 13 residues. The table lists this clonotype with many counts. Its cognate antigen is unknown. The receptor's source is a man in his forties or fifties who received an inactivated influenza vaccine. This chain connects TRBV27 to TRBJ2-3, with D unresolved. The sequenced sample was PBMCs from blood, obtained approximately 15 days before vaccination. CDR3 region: CASSREVADTQYF. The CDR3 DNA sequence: TGTGCCAGCAGCCGAGAGGTTGCAGATACGCAGTATTTT.